This TCR beta chain was retrieved from a study of T cells in Graves' hyperthyroidism and ophthalmopathy (dated by TCRdb to the late 2010s). Broadly, across the study: Peripheral blood samples were taken at initial diagnosis, before any treatment was given. A discovery cohort of about a hundred patients, 43 with Graves' ophthalmopathy and over 55 with stable Graves' hyperthyroidism, was used to find distinguishing TCR V-J signatures. Prospective prediction of ophthalmopathy was tested in an independent validation cohort consisting of fewer than 20 hyperthyroidism patients and approximately 16 patients who later progressed to ophthalmopathy. The 100 or so discovery patients were divided at random into training and test sets in a 7:3 ratio. The study also compared thyroid tissue and blood T-cell repertoires from 6 or 7 Graves' hyperthyroidism patients. Following sampling, methimazole starting at 30 mg daily was given to hyperthyroidism patients, and high-dose intravenous methylprednisolone was given to ophthalmopathy patients. According to the paper, TCR Vbeta CDR3 sequencing was carried out on about 140 peripheral blood samples, which came from over 40 ophthalmopathy, around 74 hyperthyroidism and approximately 17 progressor patients.

The CDR3 spans 15 residues, from the cysteine through the phenylalanine. The only DNA kept is the CDR3, 45 bases in frame from the first base. CDR1 and CDR2 (SGHTA, FQGNSA) derive from the germline V gene. Between the V and J ends, shortened by 2 bases and 1 base respectively, the junction contains 11 bases. The TCR beta CDR3 regions were amplified from the RNA transcripts. A first-round RT-PCR of the TCR CDR3 used the HTBI primer set with the Qiagen OneStep RT-PCR kit. The libraries were constructed in a second round of multiplex PCR and then size-selected and purified. Sequencing of the libraries was done on an Illumina HiSeq2000 using paired-end 100 bp reads. The original methods were these. SOAPnuke was used to process the raw data, with reads discarded if the reads contained adapters or uncalled bases, had a mean Phred below 15, or lacked an exact constant-primer or identifier match. COPE v1.2.5 was used to merge the high-quality paired reads, and each unique nucleotide sequence was defined as a clonotype. MiTCR v1.1 was used to align the clonotypes against IMGT TRBV, TRBD and TRBJ reference segments. Analysis was restricted to V-J combinations with a frequency above 0.0001, which covered roughly 99% of repertoires. The TCS score was defined as F50 (clonal expansion) divided by E x V (chaos), with BLOSUM62-based TCRdist calculated between CDR3 peptides within each V-J. Welch's t-statistics and random forest reduced 500 to 650 V-J features to about 13, which were used in a naive Bayes classifier (R e1071). The public reads were quality trimmed at Q25 with fastp and then assembled into clones with MiXCR by TCRdb, keeping productive beta chains. For every CDR3 protein sequence, its rows merge into one entry that carries the most common genes and DNA. In this record, the V and J calls reflect TCRdb's handling and not the investigators' own analysis. For this sample there are about 740,000 distinct CDR3 sequences; 13% to 15% appear just once. The ten largest clones represent roughly 10% of the sample.

A patient counted as having stable Graves' hyperthyroidism if no progression to ophthalmopathy occurred over 18 months of follow-up. Hyperthyroidism patients were aged 18 to 65 years and newly diagnosed, with disease duration of less than 2 months. Any patient with an uncontrolled infection, another autoimmune disease, pregnancy or lactation was excluded. Diagnoses were established on the basis of clinical symptoms, serum thyroxine and TRAb, thyroid ultrasound, and orbital computed tomography. PBMCs were separated from over 9 ml of fresh peripheral blood using Ficoll-Paque density gradient centrifugation. Trizol reagent was used to extract total RNA, and RNA quality was then checked on an Agilent 2100 Bioanalyzer. What the study reported, not specific to this receptor: Most expanded thyroid clonotypes (frequency above 0.001) were also detected in blood, suggesting blood repertoires may reflect thyroid immune responses. Ophthalmopathy was separated from stable hyperthyroidism by a 13 V-J signature model, with approximately 86% sensitivity and roughly 81% specificity obtained in cross-validation and 80%/75% obtained in testing. No statistical method was used to set the sample size in advance, and investigators knew the group allocation. In validation, progression to ophthalmopathy was predicted by the model with roughly 69% sensitivity and under 85% specificity, a median of 6.5 months before onset.

This clonotype was seen repeatedly, ten times or more. Its antigen is still unknown. No quality values exist for individual bases; no much larger clone is one base distant. The V and J genes are TRBV7-2 and TRBJ1-1; a tentative D call is TRBD1 (5 bases match). This TCR was sampled from a woman under 30 with Graves' hyperthyroidism. Sequenced input: blood. The CDR3: CASSLTTGGNTEAFF. At the DNA level, the sequence is TGTGCCAGCAGCTTAACAACAGGAGGGAACACTGAAGCTTTCTTT.